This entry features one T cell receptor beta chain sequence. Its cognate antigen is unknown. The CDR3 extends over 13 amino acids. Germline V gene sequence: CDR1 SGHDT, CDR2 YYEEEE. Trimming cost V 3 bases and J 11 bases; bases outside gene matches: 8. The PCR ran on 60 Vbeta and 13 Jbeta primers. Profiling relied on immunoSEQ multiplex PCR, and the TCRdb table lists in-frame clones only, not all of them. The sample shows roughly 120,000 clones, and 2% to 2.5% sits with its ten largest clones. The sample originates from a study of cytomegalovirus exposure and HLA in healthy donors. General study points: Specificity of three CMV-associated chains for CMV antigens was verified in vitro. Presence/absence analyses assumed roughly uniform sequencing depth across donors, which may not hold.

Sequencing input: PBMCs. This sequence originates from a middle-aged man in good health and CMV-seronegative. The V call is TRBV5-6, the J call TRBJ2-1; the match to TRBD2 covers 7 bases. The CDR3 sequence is CASSWGLSGKQFF. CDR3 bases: TGTGCCAGCAGCTGGGGCCTGAGCGGGAAGCAGTTCTTC.